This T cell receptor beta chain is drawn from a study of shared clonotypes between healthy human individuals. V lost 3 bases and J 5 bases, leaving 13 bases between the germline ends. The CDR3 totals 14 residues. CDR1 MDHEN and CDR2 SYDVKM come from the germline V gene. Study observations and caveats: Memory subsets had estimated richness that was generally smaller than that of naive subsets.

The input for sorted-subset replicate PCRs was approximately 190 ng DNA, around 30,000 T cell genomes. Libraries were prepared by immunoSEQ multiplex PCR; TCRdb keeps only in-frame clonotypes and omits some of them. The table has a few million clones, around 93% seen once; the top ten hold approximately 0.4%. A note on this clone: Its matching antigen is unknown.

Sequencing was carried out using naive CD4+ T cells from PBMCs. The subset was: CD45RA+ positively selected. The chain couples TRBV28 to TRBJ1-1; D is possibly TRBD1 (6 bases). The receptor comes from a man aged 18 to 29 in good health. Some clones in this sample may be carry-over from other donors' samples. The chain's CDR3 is CASSFQGRRTEAFF. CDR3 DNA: TGTGCCAGCAGTTTCCAGGGGCGGAGAACTGAAGCTTTCTTT.